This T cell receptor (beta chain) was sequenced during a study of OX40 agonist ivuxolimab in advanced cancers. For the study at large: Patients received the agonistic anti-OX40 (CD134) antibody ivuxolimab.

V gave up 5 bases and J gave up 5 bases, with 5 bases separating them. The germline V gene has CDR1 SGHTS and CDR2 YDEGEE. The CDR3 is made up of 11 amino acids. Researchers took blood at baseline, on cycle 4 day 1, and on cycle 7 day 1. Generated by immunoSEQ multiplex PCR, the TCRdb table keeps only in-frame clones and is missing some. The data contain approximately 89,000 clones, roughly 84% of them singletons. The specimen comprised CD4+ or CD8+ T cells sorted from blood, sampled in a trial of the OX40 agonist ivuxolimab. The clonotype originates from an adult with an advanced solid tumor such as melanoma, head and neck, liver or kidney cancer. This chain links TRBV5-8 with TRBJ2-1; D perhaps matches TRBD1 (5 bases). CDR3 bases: TGTGCCAGCAGGACAGACAATGAGCAGTTCTTC. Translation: CASRTDNEQFF.